What follows are 26 T cell receptor beta chains derived from one specimen sequenced in a study of beta chain features in type 1 diabetes. Reverse transcription of all isolated RNA meant that expressed TCRB transcripts were sequenced. Profiling relied on immunoSEQ multiplex PCR, and the TCRdb table lists in-frame clones only, not all of them. Of nearly 700,000 clones in the sample, under 15% were seen once. The antigens for these receptors are not known. Study findings and constraints: Among all four CD4+ subsets, Type 1 diabetes patients had TCRB CDR3s that were moderately but significantly shorter.

The sequencing input was naive CD4+ T cells from blood. All receptors come from a man younger than 35 with type 1 diabetes.

For this clone: The sample holds other DNA sequences that translate to the same CDR3. The chain is built from TRBV10-3 and TRBJ2-5; unclear D gene. Germline V gene sequence: CDR1 ENHRY, CDR2 SYGVKD. Trimming left V 3 bases short and J 3 bases short, with 5 bases between. The CDR3 covers 12 residues. The CDR3 loop is CAISELEETQYF. The DNA of the CDR3 is TGTGCCATCAGTGAATTGGAAGAGACCCAGTACTTC.

The V call is TRBV6-5, the J call TRBJ2-3; D unclear. V gave up 0 bases and J gave up 0 bases, with 10 bases separating them. The CDR3 length is 16 residues. Looked up from germline, CDR1 is MNHEY and CDR2 is SVGAGI. The CDR3: CASSYSSISSTDTQYF. The CDR3 DNA reads as TGTGCCAGCAGTTACTCGAGTATATCTAGCACAGATACGCAGTATTTT.

V is TRBV6-5 and J is TRBJ1-2, with D perhaps matching TRBD1 (6 bases). V lost 6 bases and J lost 7, with 12 bases in between. CDR3 length equals 12 residues. Per germline, CDR1 MNHEY and CDR2 SVGAGI. CDR3 loop: CASRTPRGGYTF. Written as DNA, the CDR3 is TGTGCCAGCAGGACCCCCAGGGGTGGCTACACCTTC.

Only a few counts were recorded for this clone. The rearrangement links TRBV20-1 to TRBJ1-1; D perhaps matches TRBD1 (6 bases). In germline, CDR1 is DFQATT, CDR2 SNEGSKA (reference sequence). The CDR3 is 11 amino acids. The CDR3 region has the DNA TGCAGAGGACAGATGAACACTGAAGCTTTCTTT. It is translated as CRGQMNTEAFF.

The sample holds a few counts of this clone. The chain links TRBV28 to TRBJ1-4; perhaps TRBD1 as D (5 bases). Germline V lookup: CDR1 MDHEN, CDR2 SYDVKM. The CDR3 sequence is 13 residues long. V dropped 6 bases and J dropped 16 bases, with 21 bases sitting between them. CDR3 loop: CASSLSLGRHPFF. CDR3 nucleotides: TGTGCCAGCAGCCTCTCCCTGGGACGGCATCCGTTTTTT.

This clone has more than one count but fewer than ten. The rearrangement joins TRBV29-1 to TRBJ1-1, with D hard to call. Trimming cost V 4 bases and J 1 base, with 19 bases left between them. Germline loops: CDR1 SQVTM, CDR2 ANQGSEA. The CDR3 has 16 amino acids. Here the CDR3 DNA reads TGCAGCGTTGTTACGGCCGCACCGGGGTGGAACACTGAAGCTTTCTTT. This codes for CSVVTAAPGWNTEAFF.

This clone was seen a handful of times. The V gene is TRBV19, the J gene TRBJ2-4; 7 nucleotides agree with TRBD2. CDR3 length: 16 amino acids. Germline CDR1 LNHDA, CDR2 SQIVND (reference sequence). Losses at the gene ends were 7 bases for V and 2 bases for J; bases not matched to a gene: 11. The CDR3 DNA is TGTGCCAGTACCTCCGGGACTATTGGAACCAAAAACATTCAGTACTTC. Translation gives CASTSGTIGTKNIQYF. Drawing the rest from reference TRBV19 and TRBJ2-4, the complete variable domain is DGGITQSPKYLFRKEGQNVTLSCEQNLNHDAMYWYRQDPGQGLRLIYYSQIVNDFQKGDIAEGYSVSREKKESFPLTVTSAQKNPTAFYLCASTSGTIGTKNIQYFGAGTRLSVL.

The rearrangement joins TRBV28 to TRBJ1-6, with D uncertain. Deletions cut 8 bases from V and 5 bases from J, with 13 bases between. Germline-derived CDR1 and CDR2 are MDHEN and SYDVKM. The CDR3 has 14 amino acids. CDR3 in DNA: TGTGCCAGCTCTTCGGCGGGGAATAATTCACCCCTCCACTTT. As protein: CASSSAGNNSPLHF.

The chain joins TRBV5-6 to TRBJ1-1; D is possibly TRBD1 (5 bases). Germline V gives CDR1 SGHDT, CDR2 YYEEEE. This CDR3 is 13 amino acids long. Trimming left V 3 bases short and J 5 bases short, with 11 bases between. The CDR3 bases are TGTGCCAGCAGCTCGACAGTGGGGACTGAAGCTTTCTTT. Translation: CASSSTVGTEAFF.

CDR3 in amino acids: CASSPGIAGLGETQYF. In DNA form, the CDR3 reads TGTGCCAGCAGCCCGGGGATAGCGGGGCTGGGGGAGACCCAGTACTTC. This rearrangement joins TRBV5-4 to TRBJ2-5, with 8 bases aligning to TRBD2. Trimming at V came to 4 bases and at J to 5 bases, leaving 13 bases not matched to a gene. The CDR3 sequence is 16 residues long. Germline CDR1 SGHNT, CDR2 YYREEE (reference sequence).

The rearrangement joins TRBV5-1 to TRBJ1-2, with 9 bases matching TRBD1. V lost 6 bases, J lost 2 bases, and 8 bases stayed unmatched. Germline V gives CDR1 SGHRS, CDR2 YFSETQ. This CDR3 spans 15 amino acids. The CDR3 sequence is CASKTTGQGNYGYTF. In DNA form, the CDR3 reads TGCGCCAGCAAGACTACGGGACAGGGAAACTATGGCTACACCTTC.

The rearrangement links TRBV5-1 to TRBJ2-3; D is possibly TRBD2 (6 bases). Germline CDR1 SGHRS, CDR2 YFSETQ. The germline V and J ends were trimmed by 3 bases and 2 bases, with 16 bases remaining between them. CDR3 length: 16 amino acids. The CDR3: CASSSLGRGATDTQYF. In nucleotides, the CDR3 is TGCGCCAGCAGCTCCCTCGGTCGCGGGGCCACAGATACGCAGTATTTT.

The table lists this clone with many counts. J is TRBJ2-1 and V is TRBV7-9; TRBD2 aligns across 8 bases. From germline, CDR1 is SEHNR and CDR2 FQNEAQ (reference sequence). V lost 5 bases, J lost 8 bases, and 8 bases stayed unmatched. The CDR3 is made up of 14 amino acids. The CDR3 is CASSLSGTYDEQFF. The CDR3 DNA reads as TGTGCCAGCAGCCTTAGCGGGACGTATGATGAGCAGTTCTTC.

The table lists this clone with a few counts. The V gene is TRBV2, the J gene TRBJ1-1; TRBD1 matches 7 bases. V trimming: 0 bases; J trimming: 5 bases; junction bases outside the gene matches: 6. The CDR3 has 15 residues. Germline V gives CDR1 SNHLY, CDR2 FYNNEI. In DNA form, the CDR3 reads TGTGCCAGCAGTGAAGCGACAGGGTTGGGTACTGAAGCTTTCTTT. This translates into CASSEATGLGTEAFF.

There are a few counts of this clone. The chain uses TRBV11-1 and TRBJ1-2; TRBD1 matches 7 bases. Germline V gene sequence: CDR1 SGHAT, CDR2 FQDESV (reference sequence). CDR3 length: 12 amino acids. Germline trimming cut 8 bases from V and 3 bases from J; bases unmatched to any gene: 3. The CDR3 region is CASATGDYGYTF. CDR3 DNA sequence: TGTGCCAGCGCAACAGGGGACTATGGCTACACCTTC.

The chain is built from TRBV28 and TRBJ1-1; D gene uncertain. The CDR3 consists of 14 residues. With 5 bases removed from V and 3 bases from J, the gap between germline ends came to 13 bases. Per the germline V gene, CDR1 is MDHEN and CDR2 is SYDVKM. This CDR3 is CASSPPGGYTEAFF. The DNA of the CDR3 is TGTGCCAGCAGTCCCCCCGGCGGTTACACTGAAGCTTTCTTT.

This chain uses TRBV7-8 with TRBJ1-2, with 9 bases fitting TRBD1. CDR3 length: 13 amino acids. The germline V gene has CDR1 SGHVS and CDR2 FQNEAQ. Trimming at V came to 5 bases and at J to 8 bases, leaving 6 bases not matched to a gene. This chain's CDR3 is CASSPGQGEGYTF. The CDR3 nucleotides read TGTGCCAGCAGCCCGGGACAGGGCGAGGGCTACACCTTC.

This chain connects TRBV7-9 to TRBJ1-1, with a possible D match to TRBD1 (5 bases). Looked up from germline, CDR1 is SEHNR and CDR2 is FQNEAQ (reference sequence). Trimming shortened V by 6 bases and J by 5 bases, and 16 bases separated the two germline ends. This CDR3 is 14 amino acids long. The CDR3 region is CASSFGAGETEAFF. CDR3 in DNA: TGTGCCAGCAGTTTTGGGGCCGGGGAGACTGAAGCTTTCTTT. The variable domain in full, completed from reference TRBV7-9 and TRBJ1-1, reads DTGVSQNPRHKITKRGQNVTFRCDPISEHNRLYWYRQTLGQGPEFLTYFQNEAQLEKSRLLSDRFSAERPKGSFSTLEIQRTEQGDSAMYLCASSFGAGETEAFFGQGTRLTVV.

This clone turned up a few times. The rearrangement uses TRBV6-1 and TRBJ1-5; D is unresolved. CDR1 is MNHNS and CDR2 is SASEGT in the germline V gene. The CDR3 totals 16 residues. Trimming shortened V by 4 bases and J by 2 bases, and 15 bases separated the two germline ends. This CDR3 is CASSVMGGSGNQPQHF. In DNA, the CDR3 is TGTGCCAGCAGTGTAATGGGCGGAAGTGGCAATCAGCCCCAGCATTTT.

The V and J genes are TRBV10-3 and TRBJ2-1; D gene unclear. V shed 4 bases and J shed 7 bases, with 11 bases lying between them. Looked up from germline, CDR1 is ENHRY and CDR2 is SYGVKD. CDR3 length: 13 amino acids. The CDR3 loop is CAISVEVPNEQFF. The CDR3 region has the DNA TGTGCCATCAGTGTTGAGGTGCCGAATGAGCAGTTCTTC.

This clone has a handful of counts. The V call is TRBV13, the J call TRBJ1-2; D is possibly TRBD1 (6 bases). Between the trimmed V and J ends, which lost 5 bases and 7 bases, there was a span of 14 bases. The CDR3 totals 13 residues. The V gene's germline CDR1 is PRHDT and CDR2 FYEKMQ (reference sequence). Written as DNA, the CDR3 is TGTGCCAGCAGCACTACCAGGGGATTTGGCTACACCTTC. Protein product: CASSTTRGFGYTF.

The chain couples TRBV20-1 to TRBJ1-1, with D uncertain. V gave up 5 bases and J gave up 5 bases, with 9 bases separating them. The CDR3 totals 11 residues. Per germline, CDR1 DFQATT and CDR2 SNEGSKA (reference sequence). CDR3 sequence reads: CSAPGLTEAFF. CDR3 DNA sequence: TGCAGTGCTCCCGGACTAACTGAAGCTTTCTTT.

This chain joins TRBV5-8 and TRBJ1-6; a possible D gene is TRBD1 (5 bases). V lost 0 bases and J lost 8, with 9 bases in between. Germline assignment: CDR1 SGHTS and CDR2 YDEGEE. The CDR3 loop spans 14 amino acids. The CDR3: CASSLAGRDSPLHF. CDR3 in DNA: TGTGCCAGCAGCTTGGCAGGGCGAGATTCACCCCTCCACTTT.

This clone has more than one count but fewer than ten. Germline and junction disagree at one end, which may indicate a read error. CDR3 amino acids: CASSQGGTLQYVAKNIQYF. CDR3 DNA: TGTGCCAGCAGTCAAGGCGGGACTCTTCAATACGTAGCCAAAAACATTCAGTACTTC. This chain joins TRBV14 and TRBJ2-4; perhaps TRBD2 as D (6 bases). The CDR3 has 19 amino acids. In germline, CDR1 is SGHDN, CDR2 FVKESK.

V usage is TRBV7-2 and J usage is TRBJ2-3; a possible D gene is TRBD2 (5 bases). V lost 3 bases and J lost 3, with 10 bases in between. The CDR3 consists of 14 residues. CDR1 and CDR2 from the germline V gene are SGHTA and FQGNSA. CDR3 region: CASSLAERTDTQYF. The CDR3 coding sequence is TGTGCCAGCAGCTTGGCGGAGCGGACAGATACGCAGTATTTT.

The chain recombines TRBV15 with TRBJ1-1, with a tentative D call TRBD1 (5 bases). V lost 3 bases and J lost 4, with 12 bases in between. The CDR3 is made up of 14 amino acids. Germline CDR1 LNHNV, CDR2 YYDKDF (reference sequence). CDR3 sequence: CATSRPLGGTEAFF. CDR3 DNA sequence: TGTGCCACCAGCAGGCCCCTCGGGGGCACTGAAGCTTTCTTT.